This T cell receptor beta chain was identified during a study of shared clonotypes between healthy human individuals. Notes on the study in general: Sampling covered blood only; tissue repertoires likely differ.

Only a few counts were recorded for this clone. The antigen is unknown. Genomic DNA (from each subset) was split evenly across several immunoSEQ plates. Unsorted PBMC contributed roughly 300 ng DNA, around 30,000 T cell genomes, to each replicate PCR. The team ran DNA from unsorted PBMCs on ten immunoSEQ deep assay plates for sequencing. The data were produced by immunoSEQ multiplex PCR, yet TCRdb's version contains in-frame clones alone and is incomplete. This table has nearly 500,000 clones, 76% appearing once. With 5 bases removed from V and 2 bases from J, the gap between germline ends came to 13 bases. This CDR3 is 15 amino acids long. The germline V gene has CDR1 SGHTA and CDR2 FQGTGA.

The chain carries TRBV7-3 and TRBJ2-1; weak D call: TRBD2 (5 bases). This clonotype was obtained from a middle-aged woman in good health. Some clones in this sample may be carry-over from other donors' samples. Sequences were obtained from PBMCs. DNA of the CDR3: TGTGCCAGCAGCCCACGGGGAGCCACCTACAATGAGCAGTTCTTC. It translates to CASSPRGATYNEQFF.